This T cell receptor beta chain was captured in a study of metastatic and nonmetastatic thyroid tumors. TCRdb reassembled clones from the PCR reads with MiXCR. The top ten hold over 12% of the sample, which has around 4,800 clones, roughly 24% seen once. The CDR3 length is 14 residues. Germline CDR1 and CDR2: MRHNA and SNTAGT. Regarding this clone: At one boundary the junction diverges from the germline segment, which might be a read error.

Each patient came to thyroid surgery without any prior treatment (of any kind). The receptor comes from a female donor with papillary thyroid cancer or a benign thyroid nodule (not recorded which). Some clones in this sample may be carry-over from other donors' samples. The chain recombines TRBV6-4 with TRBJ2-7; D is unresolved. Specimen: adjacent normal tissue. In nucleotides, the CDR3 is TGTGCCAGAAGTGACTCGAAGATACCTCACGACCAGTACTTC. Translation: CARSDSKIPHDQYF.